This T cell receptor (beta chain) was identified in a study of blood T cell repertoires in COVID-19. In the study overall: The cDNA or gDNA used as material had been derived from T cells, B-cell-depleted T cells, or PBMCs.

This clone has just one count. Germline CDR1 reads SGHTA; CDR2 reads FQGNSA. The CDR3 sequence is 15 residues long. Trimming shortened V by 3 bases and J by 4 bases, and 15 bases separated the two germline ends. Adults between about 18 and 89 years of age took part from about two dozen US areas. Recovered status applied to Cohort 3 donors who had two consecutive negative PCRs. It also applied to those with clearance or with symptom resolution. As handled by the study authors: Using reference gene primer amplification, nucleated cell counts were estimated. The assay was immunoSEQ multiplex PCR, and TCRdb's table has in-frame clones only and misses some. Clone size and the V and J calls come from that table; the DNA yielded D and trimming. This table holds around 330,000 clones, 80% to 90% found once.

The specimen sequenced was PBMCs or T cells enriched from blood (not recorded which). This clonotype was sampled from a woman under 30 who had recovered from COVID-19. The chain employs TRBV7-2 and TRBJ1-1; no clear D. The CDR3 DNA reads TGTGCCAGCAGCTTCCAGTCGACTGTGGGCACTGAAGCTTTCTTT. Amino acid sequence: CASSFQSTVGTEAFF.